A selection of T cell receptor beta chains follows, all from one sample in a study of OX40 agonist ivuxolimab in advanced cancers. Sequencing used immunoSEQ multiplex PCR; TCRdb keeps in-frame clones, though not all of them. Among about 60,000 clones listed, roughly nine tenths were seen once. Specimen: CD4+ or CD8+ T cells sorted from blood, collected in a trial of the OX40 agonist ivuxolimab. The receptors come from an adult with an advanced solid tumor such as melanoma, head and neck, liver or kidney cancer. Each CDR3 is given with its conserved first and last residue.

V: TRBV12-5; J: TRBJ2-7; CDR3: CASGPASGSKSYEQYF
V: TRBV7-9; J: TRBJ1-1; CDR3: CASSPGLVLSGTEAFF
V: TRBV7-9; J: TRBJ2-1; CDR3: CASSLVSAGGPGEQFF
V: TRBV13; J: TRBJ2-5; CDR3: CASSSSGGAASHLLETQYF
V: TRBV18; J: TRBJ2-2; CDR3: CASSPTDPQTNTGELFF
V: TRBV4-1; J: TRBJ2-5; CDR3: CASSYPSGPQETQYF
V: TRBV19; J: TRBJ1-5; CDR3: CASSIGVEQPQHF
V: TRBV29-1; J: TRBJ2-1; CDR3: CSSFGFEVYNEQFF
V: TRBV10-3; J: TRBJ2-1; CDR3: CAISEDPGAAEDYNEQFF
V: TRBV6-6; J: TRBJ1-4; CDR3: CASSYSQGRRLFF
V: TRBV7-9; J: TRBJ1-1; CDR3: CASSLSPELYTEAFF